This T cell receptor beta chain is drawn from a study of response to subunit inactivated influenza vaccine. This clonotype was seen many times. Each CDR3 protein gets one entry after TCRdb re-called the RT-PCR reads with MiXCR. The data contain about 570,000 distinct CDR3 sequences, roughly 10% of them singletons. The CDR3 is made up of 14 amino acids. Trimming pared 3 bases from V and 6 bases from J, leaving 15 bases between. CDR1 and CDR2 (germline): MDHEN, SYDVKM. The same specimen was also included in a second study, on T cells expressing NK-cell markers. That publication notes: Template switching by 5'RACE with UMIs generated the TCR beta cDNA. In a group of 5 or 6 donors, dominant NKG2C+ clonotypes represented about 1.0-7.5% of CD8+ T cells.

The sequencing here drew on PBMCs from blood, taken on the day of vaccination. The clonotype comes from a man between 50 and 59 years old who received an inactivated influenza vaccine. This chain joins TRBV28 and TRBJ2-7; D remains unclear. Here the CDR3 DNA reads TGTGCCAGCAGTTTCTTAAGTGGATCAAGCGAGCAGTACTTC. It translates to CASSFLSGSSEQYF.